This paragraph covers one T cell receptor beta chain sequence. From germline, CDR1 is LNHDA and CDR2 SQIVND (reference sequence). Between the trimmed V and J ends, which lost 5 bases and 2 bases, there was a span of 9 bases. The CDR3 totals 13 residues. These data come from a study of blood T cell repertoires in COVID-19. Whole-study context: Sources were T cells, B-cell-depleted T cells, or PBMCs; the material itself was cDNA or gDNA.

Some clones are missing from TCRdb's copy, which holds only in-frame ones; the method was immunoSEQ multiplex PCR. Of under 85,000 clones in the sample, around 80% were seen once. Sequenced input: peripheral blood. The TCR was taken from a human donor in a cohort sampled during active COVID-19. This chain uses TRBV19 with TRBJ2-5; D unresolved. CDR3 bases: TGTGCCAGTAGTCTCGCAGAACAAGAGACCCAGTACTTC. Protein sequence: CASSLAEQETQYF.